The 9 T cell receptor beta chains listed next were all sequenced from one sample in a study of CD8+ T cells in alopecia areata. Treatment described: oral pan-JAK inhibitor, 5-10 mg twice daily. RNA extraction and reverse transcription yielded cDNA as sequencing template. Generated by immunoSEQ multiplex PCR, the TCRdb table keeps only in-frame clones and is missing some. Of 110,000 or so clones in the sample, 56% were seen once. The sample was CD4+ T cells sorted from blood, taken at week 24, from a patient treated with tofacitinib. All receptors come from a human donor with alopecia areata.

The chain links TRBV6-5 to TRBJ2-7; D uncertain. This CDR3 is 13 amino acids long. V was cut by 1 base and J by 6 bases, with 10 bases left in between. In germline, CDR1 is MNHEY, CDR2 SVGAGI. CDR3 protein: CASSYWQDREQYF. The DNA of the CDR3 is TGTGCCAGCAGTTACTGGCAGGACCGCGAGCAGTACTTC.

The CDR3 loop reads CASSEALTFVSTEKLFF. In DNA form, the CDR3 reads TGTGCCAGCAGTGAAGCCCTAACGTTCGTCTCCACTGAAAAACTGTTTTTT. This chain uses TRBV6-1 with TRBJ1-4, with unresolved D. The germline V and J ends were trimmed by 0 bases and 7 bases, with 18 bases remaining between them. Per germline, CDR1 MNHNS and CDR2 SASEGT. CDR3 length: 17 residues.

The chain employs TRBV6-6 and TRBJ2-2; the D is unclear. Trimming removed 6 bases at V and 0 bases at J, with 8 bases between. The CDR3 sequence is 14 residues long. Germline V gene lookup returns CDR1 MNHNY and CDR2 SVGAGI (reference sequence). The CDR3 reads CASRPTSNTGELFF. The CDR3 DNA reads TGTGCCAGCAGACCGACATCGAACACCGGGGAGCTGTTTTTT.

This clone was detected a few times. The chain uses TRBV2 and TRBJ1-1; D remains unclear. CDR3 length: 12 amino acids. The germline V gene encodes CDR1 SNHLY and CDR2 FYNNEI. Trimming took off 8 bases at V and 0 bases at J, with 7 bases between the two ends. DNA for the CDR3: TGTGCCAGCGCGGTATTGAACACTGAAGCTTTCTTT. This translates into CASAVLNTEAFF.

The V call is TRBV6-5, the J call TRBJ2-3, with D unclear. This CDR3 is 13 amino acids long. Germline values: CDR1 MNHEY, CDR2 SVGAGI. V was shortened by 7 bases and J by 2 bases, with 10 bases between the two germline ends. The CDR3 nucleotides read TGTGCCAGCACCCAACCAGCCACAGATACGCAGTATTTT. Protein: CASTQPATDTQYF.

This clone turned up a few times. Sequence at one end of the junction differs from germline and may be a read error. This chain connects TRBV7-7 to TRBJ2-2; D not resolved. Germline assignment: CDR1 SSHAT and CDR2 FNYEAQ (reference sequence). The CDR3 sequence is 14 residues long. The CDR3 sequence is CASSPAGSPGELFF. The CDR3 DNA reads as TGTGCTAGCAGCCCCGCCGGAAGCCCCGGGGAGCTGTTTTTT.

The V gene is TRBV7-2, the J gene TRBJ1-5; possibly TRBD1 for D (6 bases). The V gene lost 4 bases and the J gene lost 4 bases, with 17 bases spanning the gap. From germline, CDR1 is SGHTA and CDR2 FQGNSA. The CDR3 totals 16 residues. The CDR3 bases are TGTGCCAGCAGCTCAATGGGGACGGGGGCGAATCAGCCCCAGCATTTT. Translating gives CASSSMGTGANQPQHF.

This chain connects TRBV30 to TRBJ2-5, with D possibly matching TRBD1 (5 bases). Germline lookup yields CDR1 GTSNPN and CDR2 SVGIG (reference sequence). Trimming left V 0 bases short and J 0 bases short, with 8 bases between. The CDR3 is 14 amino acids. The CDR3 coding sequence is TGTGCCTGGAGTGTAGCAGGGAACCAAGAGACCCAGTACTTC. It codes for CAWSVAGNQETQYF.

This clone has a handful of counts. The V gene is TRBV11-2, the J gene TRBJ2-5; TRBD2 matches 12 bases. Trimming at V came to 4 bases and at J to 7 bases, leaving 13 bases not matched to a gene. This CDR3 is built from 17 residues. Germline lookup yields CDR1 SGHAT and CDR2 FQNNGV. This CDR3 is CASSSHLLAGGTRTQYF. The CDR3 DNA reads as TGTGCCAGCAGCTCACACCTCCTAGCGGGGGGGACTCGGACCCAGTACTTC.